This T cell receptor (beta chain) originates from a study of cytomegalovirus exposure and HLA in healthy donors. Study-level points and caveats: Later analysis suggested most CMV-associated TCR beta chains were HLA-restricted. Common viral pathogens (according to a later analysis) appeared linked to several of the most significant clusters. Presence/absence analyses rested on an assumption that sequencing depth was roughly uniform across donors. One cluster of highly shared sequence variants probably arose as a sequencing artifact.

The CDR3 covers 14 residues. J was trimmed by 3 bases and V by 7 bases; bases with no gene match: 3. Per the germline V gene, CDR1 is LNHDA and CDR2 is SQIVND (reference sequence). Notes on this clone: Its antigen is unidentified.

The study ran its PCR with 60 Vbeta and 13 Jbeta primers. Measured with immunoSEQ multiplex PCR; TCRdb has only the in-frame clones, and not every one. The profile shows about 190,000 clones, 60% to 80% of them singletons. This TCR was recovered from a woman between 18 and 30 years old in good health and CMV-seronegative. The rearrangement links TRBV19 to TRBJ1-2; TRBD1 matches at 12 bases. Sequenced sample: PBMCs. CDR3 sequence reads: CASTRDRGHYGYTF. CDR3 coding DNA: TGTGCCAGTACCCGGGACAGGGGGCACTATGGCTACACCTTC.